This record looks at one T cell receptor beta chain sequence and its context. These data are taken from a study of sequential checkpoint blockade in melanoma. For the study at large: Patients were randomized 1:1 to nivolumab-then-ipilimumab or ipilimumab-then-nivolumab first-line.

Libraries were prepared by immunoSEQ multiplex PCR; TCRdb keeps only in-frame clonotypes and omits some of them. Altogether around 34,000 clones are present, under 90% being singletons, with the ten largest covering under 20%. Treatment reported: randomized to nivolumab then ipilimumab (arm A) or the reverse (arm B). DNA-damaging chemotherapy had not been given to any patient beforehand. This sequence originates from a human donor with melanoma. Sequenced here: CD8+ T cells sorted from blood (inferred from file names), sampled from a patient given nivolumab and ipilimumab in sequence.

CDR3 sequence: CASSWTGSYEQYF. CDR3 DNA sequence: TGCGCCAGCAGCTGGACAGGTTCCTACGAGCAGTACTTC. This rearrangement joins TRBV5-1 to TRBJ2-7, with 7 bases lining up with TRBD1. Trimming at V came to 3 bases and at J to 1 base, leaving 1 base not matched to a gene. The CDR3 loop spans 13 amino acids. The germline V gene encodes CDR1 SGHRS and CDR2 YFSETQ. Full variable domain (remainder filled in from reference TRBV5-1 and TRBJ2-7): KAGVTQTPRYLIKTRGQQVTLSCSPISGHRSVSWYQQTPGQGLQFLFEYFSETQRNKGNFPGRFSGRQFSNSRSEMNVSTLELGDSALYLCASSWTGSYEQYFGPGTRLTVT.